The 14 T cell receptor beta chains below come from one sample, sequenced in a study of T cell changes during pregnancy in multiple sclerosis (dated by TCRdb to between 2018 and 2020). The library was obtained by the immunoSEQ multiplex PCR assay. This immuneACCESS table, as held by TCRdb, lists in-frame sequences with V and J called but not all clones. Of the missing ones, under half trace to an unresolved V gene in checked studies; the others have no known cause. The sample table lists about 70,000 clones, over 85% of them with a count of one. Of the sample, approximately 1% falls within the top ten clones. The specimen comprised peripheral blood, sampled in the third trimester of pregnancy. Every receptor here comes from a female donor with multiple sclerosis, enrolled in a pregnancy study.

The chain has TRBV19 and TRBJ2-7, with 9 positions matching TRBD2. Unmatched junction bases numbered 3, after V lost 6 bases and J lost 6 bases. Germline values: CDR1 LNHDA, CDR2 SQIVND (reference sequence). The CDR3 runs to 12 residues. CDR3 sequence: CASSPSGTEQYF. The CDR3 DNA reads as TGTGCCAGTAGCCCTAGCGGGACCGAGCAGTACTTC.

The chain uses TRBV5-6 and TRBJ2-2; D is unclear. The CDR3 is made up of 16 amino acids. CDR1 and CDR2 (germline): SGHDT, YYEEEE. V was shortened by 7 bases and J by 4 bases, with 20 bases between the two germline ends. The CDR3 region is CASSPTPNMITGELFF. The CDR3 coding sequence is TGTGCCAGCTCACCTACCCCTAATATGATCACCGGGGAGCTGTTTTTT.

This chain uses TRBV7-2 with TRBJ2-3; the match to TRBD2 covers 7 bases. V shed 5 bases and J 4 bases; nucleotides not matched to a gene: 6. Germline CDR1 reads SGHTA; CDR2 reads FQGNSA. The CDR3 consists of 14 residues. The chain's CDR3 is CASSRDYSSDTQYF. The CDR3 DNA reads TGTGCCAGCAGCCGGGACTACAGTTCAGATACGCAGTATTTT.

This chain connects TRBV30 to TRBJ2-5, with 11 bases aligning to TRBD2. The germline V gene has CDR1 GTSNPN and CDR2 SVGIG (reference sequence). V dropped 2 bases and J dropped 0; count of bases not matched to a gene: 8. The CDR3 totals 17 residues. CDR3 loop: CAWSSWSSGRYQETQYF. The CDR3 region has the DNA TGTGCCTGGAGTTCCTGGTCTAGCGGGAGGTACCAAGAGACCCAGTACTTC.

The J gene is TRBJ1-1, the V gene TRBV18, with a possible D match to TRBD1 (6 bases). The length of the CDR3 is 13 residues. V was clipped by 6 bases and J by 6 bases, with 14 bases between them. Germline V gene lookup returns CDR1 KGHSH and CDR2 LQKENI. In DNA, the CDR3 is TGTGCCAGCTCGCCGGCAGGGGCGCCTGAAGCTTTCTTT. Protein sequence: CASSPAGAPEAFF.

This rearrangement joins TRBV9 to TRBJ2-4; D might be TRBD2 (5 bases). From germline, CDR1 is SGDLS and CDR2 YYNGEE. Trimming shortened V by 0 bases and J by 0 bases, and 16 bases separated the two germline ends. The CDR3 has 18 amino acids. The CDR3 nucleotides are TGTGCCAGCAGCGTAGGGGTAGGGAGACTACCAGCCAAAAACATTCAGTACTTC. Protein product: CASSVGVGRLPAKNIQYF.

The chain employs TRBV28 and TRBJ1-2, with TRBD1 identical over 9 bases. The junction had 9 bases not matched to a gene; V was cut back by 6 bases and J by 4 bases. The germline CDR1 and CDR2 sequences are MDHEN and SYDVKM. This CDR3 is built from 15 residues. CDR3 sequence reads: CASSKGTGNRYGYTF. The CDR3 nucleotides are TGTGCCAGCAGCAAAGGGACAGGGAATCGCTATGGCTACACCTTC.

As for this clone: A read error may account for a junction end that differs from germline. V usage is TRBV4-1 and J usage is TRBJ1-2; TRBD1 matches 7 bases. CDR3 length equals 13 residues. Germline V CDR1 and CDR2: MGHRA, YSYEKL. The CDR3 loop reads CASGQDVSGGHTF. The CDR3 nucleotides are TGCGCCAGCGGCCAAGATGTGTCAGGGGGTCACACCTTC.

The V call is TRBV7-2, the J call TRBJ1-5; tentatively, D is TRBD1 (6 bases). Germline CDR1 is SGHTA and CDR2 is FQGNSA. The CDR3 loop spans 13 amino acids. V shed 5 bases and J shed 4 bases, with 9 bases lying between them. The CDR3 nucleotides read TGTGCCAGCAGCAAAGACAGGAATCAGCCCCAGCATTTT. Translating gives CASSKDRNQPQHF.

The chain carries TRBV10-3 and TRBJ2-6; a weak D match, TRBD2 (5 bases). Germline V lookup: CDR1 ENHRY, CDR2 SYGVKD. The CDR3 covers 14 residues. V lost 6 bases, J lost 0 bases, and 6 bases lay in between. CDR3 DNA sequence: TGTGCCATCAGGGGGAGCTCTGGGGCCAACGTCCTGACTTTC. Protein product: CAIRGSSGANVLTF.

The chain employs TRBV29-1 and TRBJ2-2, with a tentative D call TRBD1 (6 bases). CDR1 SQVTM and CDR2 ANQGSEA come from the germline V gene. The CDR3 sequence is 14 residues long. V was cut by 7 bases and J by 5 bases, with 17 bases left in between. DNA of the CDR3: TGCAGCGCACGCGACCCTACAGGGACCGGGGAGCTGTTTTTT. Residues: CSARDPTGTGELFF.

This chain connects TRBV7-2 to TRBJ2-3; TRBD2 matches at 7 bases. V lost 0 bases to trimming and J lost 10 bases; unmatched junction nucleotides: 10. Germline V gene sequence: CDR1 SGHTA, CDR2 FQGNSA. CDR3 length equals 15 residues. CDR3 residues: CASSLAGGPWVAQYF. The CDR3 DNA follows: TGTGCCAGCAGCTTAGCGGGAGGGCCTTGGGTGGCGCAGTATTTT.

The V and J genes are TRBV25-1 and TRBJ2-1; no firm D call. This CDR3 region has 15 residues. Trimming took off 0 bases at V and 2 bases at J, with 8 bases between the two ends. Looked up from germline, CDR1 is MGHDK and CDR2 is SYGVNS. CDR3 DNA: TGTGCCAGCAGTGAATACCAGCGACCCTACAATGAGCAGTTCTTC. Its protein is CASSEYQRPYNEQFF.

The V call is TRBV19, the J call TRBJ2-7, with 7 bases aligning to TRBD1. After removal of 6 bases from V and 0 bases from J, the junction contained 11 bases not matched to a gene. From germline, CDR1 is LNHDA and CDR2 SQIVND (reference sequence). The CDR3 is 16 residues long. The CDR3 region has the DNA TGTGCCAGTAGCGGACTGACAGGGCTGAGCTCCTACGAGCAGTACTTC. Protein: CASSGLTGLSSYEQYF.